This TCR beta chain was captured by sequencing in a study of a mutant IDH1 vaccine in newly diagnosed glioma. As regards this clone: Antigen: not known.

Clones were sequenced by immunoSEQ multiplex PCR, and TCRdb holds only the in-frame ones, with some missing. This table has around 85,000 clones, approximately 85% appearing once. Trimming took off 4 bases at V and 7 bases at J, with 11 bases between the two ends. This CDR3 has 12 amino acids. Germline CDR1 is SGHAT and CDR2 is FQNNGV. As for time point: week 23, last vaccination. In every dose of vaccine, 300 ug of mutant IDH1 20-mer peptide was given alongside topical imiquimod. V gene TRBV11-2 combines with J gene TRBJ2-7, with D unclear. This specimen was PBMCs, taken from a glioma patient whose treatment included an IDH1 peptide vaccine. The sequence was collected from a young man with glioma. Some clones in this sample may be carry-over from other donors' samples. The CDR3, as DNA: TGTGCCAGCAGCTCGATTAGGTCAGAGCAGTACTTC. Protein sequence: CASSSIRSEQYF.